These 9 T cell receptor beta chains originate from one sample sequenced in a study of cytomegalovirus exposure and HLA in healthy donors. The PCR used 60 Vbeta and 13 Jbeta primers. Method: immunoSEQ multiplex PCR; TCRdb's copy keeps in-frame clones and lacks some. The table includes some 200,000 clones, around 70% detected once. The sample consisted of PBMCs. These receptors were taken from a man between 35 and 55 years old in good health and CMV-seropositive.

The J gene is TRBJ2-2, the V gene TRBV5-1, with 9 positions matching TRBD2. The V gene's germline CDR1 is SGHRS and CDR2 YFSETQ. This CDR3 is built from 18 residues. V shed 1 base, J shed 4 bases, and the junction held 11 bases outside the gene matches. As DNA, the CDR3 is TGCGCCAGCAGCTTGATCTTTGCGGGGGGGCCTCGCACCGGGGAGCTGTTTTTT. It is translated as CASSLIFAGGPRTGELFF.

This chain links TRBV2 with TRBJ2-7; 10 bases are shared with TRBD2. V was pared by 5 bases and J by 4 bases, with 2 bases of the junction left unmatched. CDR3 length equals 13 residues. Per germline, CDR1 SNHLY and CDR2 FYNNEI. CDR3 bases: TGTGCCAGCAGTAGCGGGGGGGCATACGAGCAGTACTTC. Translating it yields CASSSGGAYEQYF.

The chain uses TRBV27 and TRBJ2-5, with 7 positions matching TRBD2. V dropped 6 bases and J dropped 5; count of bases not matched to a gene: 15. The germline CDR1 and CDR2 sequences are MNHEY and SMNVEV (reference sequence). The CDR3 sequence is 16 residues long. CDR3 in amino acids: CASSPRGVFVGETQYF. CDR3 nucleotide sequence: TGTGCCAGCAGCCCCCGGGGGGTGTTCGTGGGGGAGACCCAGTACTTC.

This clone was detected only a few times. CDR3 in amino acids: CASSLGGGWAAGNTIYF. For the CDR3, the DNA is TGTGCCAGCAGCTTAGGGGGGGGTTGGGCGGCTGGAAACACCATATATTTT. V and J are TRBV7-2 and TRBJ1-3, with D tentatively TRBD1 (5 bases). The CDR3 is 17 residues long. Germline V gives CDR1 SGHTA, CDR2 FQGNSA. The V and J ends lost 1 base and 2 bases respectively, with 15 bases between them. The full variable domain, its missing parts supplied by reference TRBV7-2 and TRBJ1-3, is GAGVSQSPSNKVTEKGKDVELRCDPISGHTALYWYRQSLGQGLEFLIYFQGNSAPDKSGLPSDRFSAERTGGSVSTLTIQRTQQEDSAVYLCASSLGGGWAAGNTIYFGEGSWLTVV.

This clone was counted between two and nine times. The chain is built from TRBV5-1 and TRBJ2-1; 11 bases are shared with TRBD2. This CDR3 has 15 residues. Germline assignment: CDR1 SGHRS and CDR2 YFSETQ. The V segment lost 7 bases and the J segment 5 bases; nucleotides outside the gene matches: 8. CDR3 in DNA: TGCGCCAGCTCTTTGGGACTAGCGGATGACAATGAGCAGTTCTTC. It yields the protein CASSLGLADDNEQFF. The complete variable domain, with remaining parts taken from reference TRBV5-1 and TRBJ2-1, reads KAGVTQTPRYLIKTRGQQVTLSCSPISGHRSVSWYQQTPGQGLQFLFEYFSETQRNKGNFPGRFSGRQFSNSRSEMNVSTLELGDSALYLCASSLGLADDNEQFFGPGTRLTVL.

This chain joins TRBV7-3 and TRBJ2-5; TRBD2 matches 7 bases. J lost 4 bases, V lost 1 base, and 9 bases had no gene match. The CDR3 spans 16 residues. CDR1 SGHTA and CDR2 FQGTGA come from the germline V gene. The CDR3 spells CASSLNKRGSGETQYF. The CDR3 DNA sequence: TGTGCCAGCAGCTTAAATAAGCGGGGCAGTGGAGAGACCCAGTACTTC.

This clone has more than one count but fewer than ten. The chain recombines TRBV6-1 with TRBJ2-7; tentative D call: TRBD2 (7 bases). V lost 4 bases to trimming and J lost 7 bases, with 23 bases between them. The CDR3 is made up of 16 amino acids. Per the germline V gene, CDR1 is MNHNS and CDR2 is SASEGT. The CDR3 bases are TGTGCCAGCAGTGTGGGGGGGGGCCTTTGGACGGGGGAGCAGTACTTC. Amino acids: CASSVGGGLWTGEQYF.

J is TRBJ1-5 and V is TRBV6-5, with D possibly TRBD1 on 5 matching bases. The germline V gene has CDR1 MNHEY and CDR2 SVGAGI. The CDR3 is made up of 14 amino acids. Trimming took 7 bases from V and 6 from J, leaving 16 bases between them. The CDR3 spells CASTQGSTGQPQHF. Here the CDR3 DNA reads TGTGCCAGCACCCAGGGTTCGACGGGTCAGCCCCAGCATTTT.

This clone was seen once. The CDR3 sequence is CASSQDLRPGGLGNPRNTEAFF. CDR3 DNA sequence: TGCGCCAGCAGCCAAGATCTTCGGCCAGGGGGGCTTGGAAACCCGCGGAACACTGAAGCTTTCTTT. V is TRBV4-1 and J is TRBJ1-1; 7 nucleotides align to TRBD1. The CDR3 loop spans 22 amino acids. The V gene end was trimmed by 0 bases and the J gene end by 1 base; junction bases not matched to a gene: 23. The germline V gene encodes CDR1 MGHRA and CDR2 YSYEKL.